What follows describes a single T cell receptor (beta chain). The CDR3 consists of 16 residues. From germline, CDR1 is LNHNV and CDR2 YYDKDF (reference sequence). V was shortened by 3 bases and J by 6 bases, with 20 bases between the two germline ends. The entry originates in a study of blood T cell repertoires in COVID-19. In the study overall: Material from acute and convalescent COVID-19 was sourced from the United States, Italy and Spain.

Under the authors' procedure: Scientists estimated how many nucleated cells there were by amplifying reference gene primers. This table comes from immunoSEQ multiplex PCR, and its TCRdb copy is limited to in-frame clones, with some not included. D and trimming come from the DNA, and the V and J calls and clone size come from that table. The table includes more than 120,000 clones, more than 70% detected once. This TCR came from a human donor in a cohort sampled during active COVID-19. V is TRBV15 and J is TRBJ2-5; D is possibly TRBD1 (6 bases). Sequenced input: peripheral blood. The CDR3 DNA reads TGTGCCACCAGCAGCCCTGGGTTGGGGGCGCGTAAGACCCAGTACTTC. This encodes CATSSPGLGARKTQYF.